This passage covers 9 T cell receptor beta chains from one sample sequenced in a study of CD8+ T cells in alopecia areata. Sequencing relied on a cDNA template that was reverse transcribed from extracted RNA. The assay was immunoSEQ multiplex PCR, and TCRdb's table has in-frame clones only and misses some. The profile shows about 130,000 clones, more than 40% of them singletons. Source: CD8+ T cells sorted from blood, taken at week 0. The receptors come from a human donor with alopecia areata.

The chain has TRBV15 and TRBJ1-1, with 9 bases matching TRBD1. The V gene's germline CDR1 is LNHNV and CDR2 YYDKDF (reference sequence). The junction had 10 bases not matched to a gene; V was cut back by 5 bases and J by 6 bases. The CDR3 runs to 15 residues. CDR3 residues: CATSVGTGSLAEAFF. In DNA, the CDR3 is TGTGCCACCAGCGTTGGGACAGGGTCGCTCGCTGAAGCTTTCTTT.

The gene calls are TRBV5-1 and TRBJ2-6, with a possible D match to TRBD1 (6 bases). With 2 bases removed from V and 0 bases from J, the gap between germline ends came to 9 bases. The CDR3 totals 16 residues. CDR1 SGHRS and CDR2 YFSETQ come from the germline V gene. DNA for the CDR3: TGCGCCAGCAGCTTAAGGGGGAGCTCTGGGGCCAACGTCCTGACTTTC. Amino acids: CASSLRGSSGANVLTF.

The V call is TRBV7-8, the J call TRBJ2-3; TRBD2 matches at 8 bases. Germline V gene data show CDR1 as SGHVS and CDR2 as FQNEAQ. The CDR3 extends over 15 amino acids. Trimming took 5 bases from V and 3 from J; bases not matched to a gene: 7. The CDR3 nucleotides read TGTGCCAGCAGCGCTCAGCGGGGGTTGACAGATACGCAGTATTTT. It encodes CASSAQRGLTDTQYF.

This clone has a handful of counts. V and J are TRBV7-8 and TRBJ2-7; TRBD2 matches 8 bases. V lost 2 bases, J lost 2 bases, and 5 bases stayed unmatched. CDR1 and CDR2 (germline): SGHVS, FQNEAQ. CDR3 length: 15 residues. CDR3 nucleotide sequence: TGTGCCAGCAGCTTACCCGCGGGGGGTGCCTACGAGCAGTACTTC. It translates to CASSLPAGGAYEQYF.

The gene calls are TRBV4-3 and TRBJ1-2; no definite D call. Looked up from germline, CDR1 is LGHNA and CDR2 is YSLEER. The CDR3 loop spans 16 amino acids. The ends were cut back, 0 bases at V and 4 bases at J, with 15 bases in the middle. The CDR3 DNA reads TGCGCCAGCAGCCAAGATTTTGAGTGGGAGGGCTATGGCTACACCTTC. Amino acids: CASSQDFEWEGYGYTF.

The chain links TRBV29-1 to TRBJ1-1; D is possibly TRBD1 (6 bases). Trimming removed 7 bases at V and 1 base at J, with 10 bases between. In germline, CDR1 is SQVTM, CDR2 ANQGSEA. The CDR3 sequence is 12 residues long. The CDR3 DNA reads as TGCAGCGCCTTAGGGGGGAACACTGAAGCTTTCTTT. Translating gives CSALGGNTEAFF.

The rearrangement links TRBV7-9 to TRBJ2-3; D is unclear. Trimming removed 5 bases at V and 0 bases at J, with 12 bases between. Germline CDR1 reads SEHNR; CDR2 reads FQNEAQ (reference sequence). This CDR3 comprises 15 residues. The CDR3 region is CASSGSGISTDTQYF. Here the CDR3 DNA reads TGTGCCAGCAGCGGTAGTGGGATAAGCACAGATACGCAGTATTTT.

CDR3 nucleotides: TGCAGCGTTCTGACAGCCTATAATGAAAAACTGTTTTTT. The encoded protein is CSVLTAYNEKLFF. The chain carries TRBV29-1 and TRBJ1-4; D perhaps matches TRBD1 (5 bases). Germline V gives CDR1 SQVTM, CDR2 ANQGSEA. V gave up 5 bases and J gave up 4 bases, with 11 bases separating them. The CDR3 consists of 13 residues.

This clone was found a few times. The V call is TRBV11-1, the J call TRBJ2-1; D is unresolved. This CDR3 is built from 15 residues. CDR1 and CDR2 from the germline V gene are SGHAT and FQDESV (reference sequence). Between the trimmed V and J ends, which lost 1 base and 0 bases, there was a span of 7 bases. The DNA for the CDR3 is TGTGCCAGCAGCTTAGTACAGAGCTCCTACAATGAGCAGTTCTTC. It codes for CASSLVQSSYNEQFF.